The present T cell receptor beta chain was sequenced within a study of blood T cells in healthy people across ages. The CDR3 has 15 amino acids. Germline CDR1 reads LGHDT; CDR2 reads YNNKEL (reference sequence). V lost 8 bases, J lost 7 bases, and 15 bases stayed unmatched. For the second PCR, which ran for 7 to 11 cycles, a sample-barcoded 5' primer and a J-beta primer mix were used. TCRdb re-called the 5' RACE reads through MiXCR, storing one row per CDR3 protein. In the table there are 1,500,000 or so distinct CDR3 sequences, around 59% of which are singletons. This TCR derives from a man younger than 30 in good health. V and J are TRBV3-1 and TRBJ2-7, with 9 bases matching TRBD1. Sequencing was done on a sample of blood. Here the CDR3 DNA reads TGTGCCAGCCGCTACTCCGGGACAGGGACCCTTGAGCAGTACTTC. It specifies CASRYSGTGTLEQYF.